The rows below give T cell receptor beta chains drawn from one sample of a study of identical twins. MiXCR, run by TCRdb on the 5' RACE reads, gives a single entry per CDR3 protein. The sample comprises about 720,000 distinct CDR3 sequences, about 9.4% of which are singletons, and around 0.98% rests with the top ten. These data also featured in a second study, about yellow fever vaccine responses in identical twins.

The sequencing sample was made of PBMCs. The receptors here all came from a woman between 18 and 29 years old in good health. CDR3s include the opening cysteine and the closing phenylalanine or tryptophan. Clone size appears in some rows only: once, few, many, or a class for an expanded clone.

>TRBJ2-7|many|TRBV20-1
CSASPLISSYEQYF
>TRBJ2-2|NA|TRBV27
CASSFNTGFPGELFF
>TRBJ1-5|many|TRBV12-3/TRBV12-4
CASSFGRVDQPQHF
>TRBJ2-7|few|TRBV27
CASSQNGVSSYEQYF
>TRBJ2-3|NA|TRBV6-1
CASSEKRPGPQYF
>TRBJ2-7|NA|TRBV25-1
CASSVRAGYEQYF
>TRBJ2-3|few|TRBV20-1
CSAASGRAESDTQYF
>TRBJ2-3|NA|TRBV9
CASSVGSPSGRRGTDTQYF
>TRBJ2-7|few|TRBV29-1
CSVEGLSGDYEQYF
>TRBJ2-1|NA|TRBV12-3/TRBV12-4
CASSFRSAGGLGEQFF
>TRBJ2-4|NA|TRBV3-1
CASSSQGAAKNIQYF
>TRBJ2-1|NA|TRBV7-9
CASSLMGAGSNEQFF
>TRBJ1-2|few|TRBV29-1
CSENSGSGYTF
>TRBJ1-5|many|TRBV12-3/TRBV12-4
CASRVDLGSNQPQHF
>TRBJ2-7|NA|TRBV5-1
CASSLAQRYEQYF
>TRBJ2-1|many|TRBV5-6
CASSSGNNEQFF
>TRBJ2-2|many|TRBV6-2/TRBV6-3
CASSLIGTGELFF
>TRBJ2-7|few|TRBV18
CASKKRTRDPSYEQYF
>TRBJ2-7|few|TRBV18
CASSDRVSYEQYF
>TRBJ1-5|few|TRBV5-1
CAGPRQGNQPQHF
>TRBJ1-1|few|TRBV7-9
CASSASGQGNTEAFF
>TRBJ2-5|NA|TRBV29-1
CSVEGWGDQETQYF
>TRBJ2-5|few|TRBV7-8
CASSMTGRETQYF
>TRBJ2-3|few|TRBV10-3
CAIDPGTGLLYF
>TRBJ2-7|few|TRBV4-1
CASSQVGAASYEQYF
>TRBJ2-6|NA|TRBV28
CASRFLGGAGANVLTF
>TRBJ2-1|few|TRBV3-1
CASSQDPAGGSYNEQFF
>TRBJ2-1|few|TRBV19
CASSIEELADEQFF
>TRBJ2-2|few|TRBV20-1
CSARDRGGRELFF
>TRBJ2-5|many|TRBV12-3/TRBV12-4
CAIPQGVKETQYF
>TRBJ2-3|NA|TRBV9
CASSVGGQETDTQYF
>TRBJ2-5|few|TRBV29-1
CSVVGTADLWETQYF
>TRBJ2-1|few|TRBV11-3
CASSPGDVLSYNEQFF
>TRBJ2-1|NA|TRBV20-1
CSARDLLAGQGTYNEQFF
>TRBJ1-5|few|TRBV12-3/TRBV12-4
CASSGSENQPQHF
>TRBJ2-3|few|TRBV5-6
CASRLGRTDTQYF
>TRBJ2-7|NA|TRBV21-1
CASSTRQVRDPYEQYF
>TRBJ2-7|few|TRBV29-1
CSVAHAGRDEQYF
>TRBJ1-2|NA|TRBV20-1
CCAGTGGYTF
>TRBJ1-2|NA|TRBV20-1
CSAVQESYGYTF
>TRBJ2-5|few|TRBV2
CASTQMGFETQYF
>TRBJ1-4|many|TRBV12-3/TRBV12-4
CASTIQAGSNEKLFF
>TRBJ1-4|many|TRBV28
CASSLSGSGEKLFF
>TRBJ2-1|NA|TRBV6-2/TRBV6-3
CASSSGRAYNEQFF
>TRBJ2-7|NA|TRBV28
CASSLSADTYRFEQYF
>TRBJ2-7|NA|TRBV7-8
CASSRNDRGEQYF
>TRBJ2-2|few|TRBV24-1
CATSDRTKNTGELFF
>TRBJ2-3|few|TRBV9
CASSVARYTDTQYF
>TRBJ1-6|NA|TRBV7-8
CASSKQGKDSPLHF
>TRBJ2-7|few|TRBV19
CASSISWGLSYEQYF
>TRBJ2-6|few|TRBV5-1
CASRPETSGANVLTF